These T cell receptor beta chains were read from a single sample in a study of shared clonotypes between healthy human individuals. Sequencing used immunoSEQ multiplex PCR; TCRdb keeps in-frame clones, though not all of them. This sample carries about 2.1 million clones, 85% to 95% of them seen once, and the ten largest clones take around 1.7%. Source material: naive CD8+ T cells from PBMCs. The receptors derive from a man aged 18 to 30 in good health. Some clones in this sample may be carry-over from other donors' samples. The CDR3 runs from the conserved cysteine through the conserved F or W. Fields, in order: V gene, D gene, clone size, J gene, CDR3 protein, CDR3 DNA. A D gene is named only where the DNA matches it firmly. Size is stated for part of the rows, as once, few or many counts, or as a class when the clone is expanded.

v_gene: TRBV7-6; d_gene: -; abundance: -; j_gene: TRBJ2-5; CDR3aa: CASSLGGPQYF; CDR3nt: TGTGCCAGCAGCTTAGGGGGACCCCAGTACTTC
v_gene: TRBV11-2; d_gene: TRBD1; abundance: -; j_gene: TRBJ1-1; CDR3aa: CASSLRGIGTGTEAFF; CDR3nt: TGTGCCAGCAGCTTAAGGGGGATCGGGACAGGGACTGAAGCTTTCTTT
v_gene: TRBV19; d_gene: -; abundance: -; j_gene: TRBJ2-1; CDR3aa: CASSDRGVYNEQFF; CDR3nt: TGTGCCAGTAGTGATCGGGGAGTATACAATGAGCAGTTCTTC
v_gene: TRBV5-5; d_gene: -; abundance: -; j_gene: TRBJ1-5; CDR3aa: CASSPFRESQPQHF; CDR3nt: TGTGCCAGCAGCCCATTCAGGGAGTCTCAGCCCCAGCATTTT
v_gene: TRBV5-6; d_gene: TRBD1; abundance: -; j_gene: TRBJ2-7; CDR3aa: CASSSGQGSWYEQYF; CDR3nt: TGTGCCAGCAGCTCGGGACAGGGTTCTTGGTACGAGCAGTACTTC
v_gene: TRBV4-1; d_gene: -; abundance: -; j_gene: TRBJ1-4; CDR3aa: CASSQDYLGGRRYEKLFF; CDR3nt: TGCGCCAGCAGCCAAGATTACTTAGGGGGGCGTAGATATGAAAAACTGTTTTTT
v_gene: TRBV30; d_gene: -; abundance: few; j_gene: TRBJ1-1; CDR3aa: CAWSTGMNTEAFF; CDR3nt: TGTGCCTGGAGTACAGGGATGAACACTGAAGCTTTCTTT
v_gene: TRBV9; d_gene: -; abundance: -; j_gene: TRBJ2-1; CDR3aa: CASSVGGIPNEQFF; CDR3nt: TGTGCCAGCAGCGTGGGGGGAATACCCAATGAGCAGTTCTTC
v_gene: TRBV7-9; d_gene: -; abundance: -; j_gene: TRBJ1-2; CDR3aa: CASSDTALYSGYTF; CDR3nt: TGTGCCAGCAGCGACACAGCCCTTTATAGTGGCTACACCTTC
v_gene: TRBV10-3; d_gene: TRBD1; abundance: -; j_gene: TRBJ1-2; CDR3aa: CAISESKGAANYGYTF; CDR3nt: TGTGCCATCAGTGAGTCGAAGGGGGCAGCTAACTATGGCTACACCTTC
v_gene: TRBV4-3; d_gene: -; abundance: once; j_gene: TRBJ2-1; CDR3aa: CASSQAPLGKQFF; CDR3nt: TGCGCCAGCAGCCAAGCACCCCTGGGGAAGCAGTTCTTC
v_gene: TRBV4-1; d_gene: -; abundance: -; j_gene: TRBJ1-2; CDR3aa: CASSQEGSAPGYTF; CDR3nt: TGCGCCAGCAGCCAAGAAGGGTCCGCTCCGGGCTACACCTTC
v_gene: TRBV15; d_gene: -; abundance: -; j_gene: TRBJ1-1; CDR3aa: CATRSGATDRSNTEAFF; CDR3nt: TGTGCCACCAGGTCCGGGGCAACCGACAGATCGAACACTGAAGCTTTCTTT
v_gene: TRBV28; d_gene: TRBD2; abundance: -; j_gene: TRBJ2-7; CDR3aa: CASSPDLAGGREQYF; CDR3nt: TGTGCCAGCAGCCCAGATCTAGCGGGAGGGCGAGAGCAGTACTTC
v_gene: TRBV11-3; d_gene: TRBD2; abundance: -; j_gene: TRBJ2-1; CDR3aa: CASSPRTSGRAEQFF; CDR3nt: TGTGCCAGCAGCCCCCGGACTAGCGGGAGAGCTGAGCAGTTCTTC
v_gene: TRBV29-1; d_gene: -; abundance: -; j_gene: TRBJ1-2; CDR3aa: CSVEDWGTTGSIYGYTF; CDR3nt: TGCAGCGTTGAAGATTGGGGTACGACAGGAAGCATATATGGCTACACCTTC
v_gene: TRBV10-3; d_gene: TRBD1; abundance: -; j_gene: TRBJ1-5; CDR3aa: CAIQGDGQPQHF; CDR3nt: TGTGCCATACAGGGGGATGGTCAGCCCCAGCATTTT
v_gene: TRBV11-2; d_gene: -; abundance: -; j_gene: TRBJ1-2; CDR3aa: CASSLGAPRGYTF; CDR3nt: TGTGCCAGCAGCCTCGGGGCCCCCAGGGGCTACACCTTC
v_gene: TRBV27; d_gene: -; abundance: -; j_gene: TRBJ1-2; CDR3aa: CASSLSGRGMNGYTF; CDR3nt: TGTGCCAGCAGTTTATCAGGCAGGGGAATGAATGGCTACACCTTC
v_gene: TRBV30; d_gene: -; abundance: -; j_gene: TRBJ2-7; CDR3aa: CAWSKDTYEQYF; CDR3nt: TGTGCCTGGAGCAAGGACACCTACGAGCAGTACTTC
v_gene: TRBV4-1; d_gene: -; abundance: -; j_gene: TRBJ2-1; CDR3aa: CASSQSGNEQFF; CDR3nt: TGCGCCAGCAGCCAATCCGGTAATGAGCAGTTCTTC
v_gene: TRBV27; d_gene: -; abundance: -; j_gene: TRBJ2-3; CDR3aa: CASSPLAATSTDTQYF; CDR3nt: TGTGCCAGCAGCCCCCTTGCGGCCACTTCCACAGATACGCAGTATTTT
v_gene: TRBV7-9; d_gene: TRBD1; abundance: -; j_gene: TRBJ2-2; CDR3aa: CASSPTGGTGELFF; CDR3nt: TGTGCCAGCAGCCCAACAGGGGGCACCGGGGAGCTGTTTTTT
v_gene: TRBV9; d_gene: -; abundance: -; j_gene: TRBJ1-1; CDR3aa: CASSPVGGTEAFF; CDR3nt: TGTGCCAGCAGCCCTGTAGGGGGCACTGAAGCTTTCTTT
v_gene: TRBV29-1; d_gene: TRBD1; abundance: -; j_gene: TRBJ2-5; CDR3aa: CSAVGQGAGQETQYF; CDR3nt: TGCAGCGCTGTAGGGCAGGGGGCCGGCCAAGAGACCCAGTACTTC
v_gene: TRBV6-4; d_gene: TRBD1; abundance: -; j_gene: TRBJ1-1; CDR3aa: CASSYEQGTEAFF; CDR3nt: TGTGCCAGCAGCTACGAACAGGGGACTGAAGCTTTCTTT
v_gene: TRBV2; d_gene: -; abundance: -; j_gene: TRBJ1-4; CDR3aa: CASSDGGAINEKLFF; CDR3nt: TGTGCCAGCAGTGACGGTGGGGCTATTAATGAAAAACTGTTTTTT
v_gene: TRBV4-1; d_gene: TRBD2; abundance: -; j_gene: TRBJ2-7; CDR3aa: CASSSSGGRAGEQYF; CDR3nt: TGCGCCAGCAGCTCCTCTGGCGGGAGGGCGGGAGAGCAGTACTTC
v_gene: TRBV29-1; d_gene: -; abundance: many; j_gene: TRBJ2-7; CDR3aa: CSVVARDQAYEQYF; CDR3nt: TGCAGCGTTGTGGCCAGGGACCAGGCCTACGAGCAGTACTTC
v_gene: TRBV5-6; d_gene: -; abundance: -; j_gene: TRBJ2-1; CDR3aa: CASSLLNNEQFF; CDR3nt: TGTGCCAGCAGCTTGCTAAATAATGAGCAGTTCTTC
v_gene: TRBV5-6; d_gene: -; abundance: -; j_gene: TRBJ1-1; CDR3aa: CASSPRRVYTEAFF; CDR3nt: TGTGCCAGCAGCCCCCGCAGGGTCTACACTGAAGCTTTCTTT
v_gene: TRBV5-1; d_gene: -; abundance: -; j_gene: TRBJ2-7; CDR3aa: CASSAGASYEQYF; CDR3nt: TGCGCCAGCAGCGCGGGGGCCTCCTACGAGCAGTACTTC
v_gene: TRBV5-1; d_gene: TRBD1; abundance: few; j_gene: TRBJ1-1; CDR3aa: CASSPGGAEAFF; CDR3nt: TGCGCCAGCAGCCCAGGGGGGGCTGAAGCTTTCTTT
v_gene: TRBV10-3; d_gene: TRBD2; abundance: -; j_gene: TRBJ2-7; CDR3aa: CAISRTSGLSYEQYF; CDR3nt: TGTGCCATCAGCCGGACTAGCGGGCTATCCTACGAGCAGTACTTC
v_gene: TRBV4-3; d_gene: -; abundance: -; j_gene: TRBJ2-5; CDR3aa: CASSQSAGREAQYF; CDR3nt: TGCGCCAGCAGCCAATCTGCGGGCCGCGAGGCCCAGTACTTC
v_gene: TRBV4-3; d_gene: -; abundance: -; j_gene: TRBJ2-5; CDR3aa: CASSQDRTPGRETQYF; CDR3nt: TGCGCCAGCAGCCAAGATAGGACTCCCGGGAGAGAGACCCAGTACTTC
v_gene: TRBV28; d_gene: TRBD1; abundance: -; j_gene: TRBJ1-4; CDR3aa: CASSPPGQGLQGVEKLFF; CDR3nt: TGTGCCAGCAGTCCCCCGGGACAGGGACTCCAGGGGGTGGAAAAACTGTTTTTT
v_gene: TRBV5-1; d_gene: -; abundance: -; j_gene: TRBJ1-2; CDR3aa: CASSTGGYGYTF; CDR3nt: TGCGCCAGCAGCACGGGGGGCTATGGCTACACCTTC
v_gene: TRBV5-1; d_gene: -; abundance: -; j_gene: TRBJ2-1; CDR3aa: CASSLGPREQFF; CDR3nt: TGCGCCAGCAGCTTGGGCCCGCGTGAGCAGTTCTTC
v_gene: TRBV10-1; d_gene: TRBD1; abundance: -; j_gene: TRBJ2-3; CDR3aa: CASSDTGGYTLDTQYF; CDR3nt: TGCGCCAGCAGTGACACAGGGGGCTATACGCTGGATACGCAGTATTTT
v_gene: TRBV5-1; d_gene: TRBD1; abundance: -; j_gene: TRBJ1-1; CDR3aa: CASSLDSIGQGAFF; CDR3nt: TGCGCCAGCAGCTTGGATTCTATTGGACAGGGAGCTTTCTTT
v_gene: TRBV4-2; d_gene: TRBD2; abundance: -; j_gene: TRBJ2-2; CDR3aa: CASSQGLAANTGELFF; CDR3nt: TGTGCCAGCAGCCAAGGACTAGCAGCGAACACCGGGGAGCTGTTTTTT
v_gene: TRBV28; d_gene: -; abundance: once; j_gene: TRBJ1-3; CDR3aa: CASSRGSYTIYF; CDR3nt: TGTGCCAGCAGCCGGGGCTCTTACACCATATATTTT
v_gene: TRBV4-3; d_gene: -; abundance: -; j_gene: TRBJ1-6; CDR3aa: CASSQDYHSPLHF; CDR3nt: TGCGCCAGCAGCCAAGATTACCATTCACCCCTCCACTTT
v_gene: TRBV9; d_gene: TRBD1; abundance: -; j_gene: TRBJ2-7; CDR3aa: CASSELVEVQGFLSYEQYF; CDR3nt: TGTGCCAGCAGCGAGCTGGTTGAAGTACAGGGGTTTCTTTCCTACGAGCAGTACTTC
v_gene: TRBV9; d_gene: -; abundance: few; j_gene: TRBJ1-1; CDR3aa: CASSIGTYLNTEAFF; CDR3nt: TGTGCCAGCAGCATCGGGACATACCTGAACACTGAAGCTTTCTTT
v_gene: TRBV19; d_gene: -; abundance: -; j_gene: TRBJ1-4; CDR3aa: CASMGERIEKLFF; CDR3nt: TGTGCCAGTATGGGGGAGAGGATTGAAAAACTGTTTTTT
v_gene: TRBV10-3; d_gene: -; abundance: -; j_gene: TRBJ1-2; CDR3aa: CAISESILLRRTEIYGYTF; CDR3nt: TGTGCCATCAGTGAGTCGATCTTATTGCGTAGGACGGAGATTTATGGCTACACCTTC